This TCR beta chain is from a study of blood T cell repertoires in COVID-19. Study summary: Samples taken during acute and convalescent COVID-19 were collected in the United States, Italy and Spain. T cells, B-cell-depleted T cells, or PBMCs supplied cDNA or gDNA.

Per the original data handling: Amplified reference gene primers provided the basis for estimating nucleated cell counts. Profiled with immunoSEQ multiplex PCR; TCRdb holds only in-frame clones, not every one. V and J calls and clone size come straight from that table; D and trimming were deduced from the DNA. Among fewer than 250,000 clones listed, about 83% were seen once. Germline V CDR1 and CDR2: MNHEY, SMNVEV (reference sequence). The CDR3 extends over 14 amino acids. With 5 bases removed from V and 2 bases from J, the gap between germline ends came to 13 bases. The TCR originated in a woman aged 70-85 years with active or convalescent COVID-19. This chain joins TRBV27 and TRBJ2-7, with D possibly TRBD2 on 5 matching bases. Input material: peripheral blood. The CDR3 loop is CASSPLDSTYEQYF. For the CDR3, the DNA is TGTGCCAGCAGTCCCCTGGACTCAACCTACGAGCAGTACTTC.